This TCR beta chain stems from a study of CD8 T cells in ankylosing spondylitis. Broader study findings: Clones linked to disease were reported to show significant enrichment in matched ankylosing spondylitis synovial fluid. Clones linked to the disease showed a CD8+ phenotype. They occurred at relatively low frequencies in peripheral blood. What appeared characteristic of ankylosing spondylitis blood was a TCR beta motif of eight or nine highly homologous variants.

V was clipped by 7 bases and J by 0 bases, with 16 bases between them. CDR1 is MNHNS and CDR2 is SASEGT in the germline V gene. This CDR3 is built from 16 residues. TCRdb passed the 5' RACE reads through MiXCR, listing each CDR3 protein once. The data show hundreds of thousands of distinct CDR3 sequences, about 10% seen once. On this clonotype: Its antigen is unknown.

The sequencing input was blood, either unsorted or a sorted T cell fraction (not recorded which). The TCR was taken from a male donor with ankylosing spondylitis. V usage is TRBV6-1 and J usage is TRBJ1-3, with D maybe TRBD1 (5 bases). The CDR3, as DNA: TGTGCCAGCACCCCAAACGCCGACAGCTCTGGAAACACCATATATTTT. Protein product: CASTPNADSSGNTIYF.